This T cell receptor beta chain was sequenced during a study of blood T cells in healthy people across ages. Overall study context: The capture of about one barcoded beta molecule per two T cells was achieved by template switching. General study findings and limits: Per-million-T-cell TCR beta diversity fell roughly linearly with age.

For every donor, a draw yielded around 10 milliliters of peripheral blood. V lost 4 bases and J 3 bases, leaving 13 bases between the germline ends. This CDR3 comprises 14 residues. The V gene's germline CDR1 is SGDLS and CDR2 YYNGEE. Alongside a J-beta primer mix, a sample-barcoded 5' primer served in a second PCR lasting about 7 to 11 cycles. TCRdb reprocessed the 5' RACE reads via MiXCR and lists one record per CDR3 protein. The sample comprises roughly 730,000 distinct CDR3 sequences, around 50% of which are singletons, and roughly 24% rests with the top ten. A note on this clonotype: Its target is not known.

The source is a man aged 40-50 years in good health. The V and J genes are TRBV9 and TRBJ2-5, with TRBD1 as a possible D gene (5 bases). The sequenced material came from blood. The DNA of the CDR3 is TGTGCCAGCAGCCCGACAGTTTGGGAAGAGACCCAGTACTTC. This codes for CASSPTVWEETQYF.